This T cell receptor (beta chain) was profiled in a study of cytomegalovirus exposure and HLA in healthy donors. This clone was picked up a small number of times. Its antigen is unknown. General study findings and limits: Certain indistinguishable V segments, among them TRBV6-2 and TRBV6-3, were excluded. High sensitivity and specificity were reportedly achieved when the classifier diagnosed cytomegalovirus status. In most subjects, TCR beta sequences reportedly gave accurate predictions of HLA-A and HLA-B alleles.

PCR involved 60 Vbeta and 13 Jbeta primers. Original handling: Later, tens of millions of unique TCR beta chains were counted in an analysis, and roughly 11 million of them were shared. Some clones are missing from TCRdb's copy, which holds only in-frame ones; the method was immunoSEQ multiplex PCR. V and J calls and clone size follow that table, whereas D and trimming were derived from the DNA. This table has about 130,000 clones, 65% to 70% appearing once. From germline, CDR1 is MNHEY and CDR2 SVGAGI. V shed 0 bases, J shed 0 bases, and the junction held 4 bases outside the gene matches. The CDR3 sequence is 16 residues long.

The sequence was collected from a human donor in good health. The V and J genes are TRBV6-5 and TRBJ2-7, with TRBD2 matching 8 bases. The sequenced material came from PBMCs. The CDR3 DNA reads TGTGCCAGCAGTTACTCGGAACTAGCGGTCTCCTACGAGCAGTACTTC. The encoded protein is CASSYSELAVSYEQYF.